The TCR beta chain under discussion was sequenced for a study of shared clonotypes between healthy human individuals. Assay used: immunoSEQ multiplex PCR; TCRdb lists only in-frame clones, some missing. The sample carries approximately 1.4 million clones, 95% to 99% recorded once. Germline-derived CDR1 and CDR2 are SGHNT and YENEEA. The CDR3 consists of 15 residues. Trimming pared 5 bases from V and 3 bases from J, leaving 16 bases between. This sequence originates from a man aged 30-40 years in good health. The material sequenced was naive CD4+ T cells sorted from blood. Specified subset: CD45RA+ positively selected. The genes are TRBV11-3 and TRBJ2-5, with D possibly being TRBD1 or TRBD2 (5 bases each). The CDR3 DNA reads as TGTGCCAGCAGCCCGGGGACCCAGGCGGAAGAGACCCAGTACTTC. Its protein is CASSPGTQAEETQYF.